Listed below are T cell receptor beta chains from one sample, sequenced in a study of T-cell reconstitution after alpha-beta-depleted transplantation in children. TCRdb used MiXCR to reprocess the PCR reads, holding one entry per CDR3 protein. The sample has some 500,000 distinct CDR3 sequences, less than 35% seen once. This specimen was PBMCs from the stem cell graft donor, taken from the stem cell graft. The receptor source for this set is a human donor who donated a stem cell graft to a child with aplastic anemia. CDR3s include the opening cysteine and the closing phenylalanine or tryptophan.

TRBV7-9 CASSLAGGRVGEQYF
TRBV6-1 CASSPRGQGYSNQPQHF
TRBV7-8 CASSLLPPPEGSPLHF
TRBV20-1 CSASDPSSGYTF
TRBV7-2 CASSSLAGDRLVTQYF
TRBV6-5 CASSYSGQGNYGYTF
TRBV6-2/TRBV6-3 CASIGPGASSYYEQYF
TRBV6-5 CASEASQDQFF
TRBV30 CAWSARPGQSSYEQYF
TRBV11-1 CASSLGGPKEPEWVQPQHF
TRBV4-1 CASSQDSSEGPFNEQFF
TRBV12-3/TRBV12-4 CASRDRSNYGYTF
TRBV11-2 CASRAGVGAFF
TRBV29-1 CSVEGSKGMKGYTF
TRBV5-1 CASRVSTQETQYF
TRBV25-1 CASSETQTINEKLFF
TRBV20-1 CSAAGASTDTQYF
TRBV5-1 CASTETSGALYEQFF
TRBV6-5 CASSYFPPGQGTDTQYF
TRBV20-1 CSAREGNNEQFF
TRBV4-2 CASSQQPHGGRGKTSTDTQYF
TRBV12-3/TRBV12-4 CASSFDRAQSEAFF
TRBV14 CASSQVPGNPQVYEQYF
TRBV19 CASSSGAGAGTGELFF
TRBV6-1 CASSDLWVPGEKLFF
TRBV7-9 CASSIPSGNTEAFF
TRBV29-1 CSVGTSADNEQFF
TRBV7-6 CASSRVGYTEAFF
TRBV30 CAWSIGGYSYNEQFF
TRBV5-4 CASSSGDRVNYGYTF
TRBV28 CASSELASSYNEQFF
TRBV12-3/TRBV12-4 CASSFVGHTNEQFF
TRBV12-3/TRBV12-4 CASNFIEGGRGYTF
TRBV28 CATTPGEMPQETQYF
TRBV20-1 CSARGGDRGRKKLFF
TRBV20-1 CSAPDKETQYF
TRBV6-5 CASSYSAGGLGYTF
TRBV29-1 CSVDRGDIQYF
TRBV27 CASSLFARGGSEAFF
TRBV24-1 CATSDDGYTGELFF
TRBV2 CASILSGRASEQYF
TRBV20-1 CSARTGSVANYGYTF
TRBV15 CATSRDQQTYNEQFF
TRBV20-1 CSAMASTDTQYF
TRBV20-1 CSARPMRGVEQYF
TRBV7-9 CASRQPGNEQFF
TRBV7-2 CASRPGSAEAFF
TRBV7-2 CASSPVKDIWGSYEQYF
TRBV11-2 CASSSPGHSFNEQFF
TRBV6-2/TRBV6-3 CASSYASGLEPQHF
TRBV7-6 CASSSNWDRSYEQYF
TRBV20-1 CSAIERASGYTGELFF
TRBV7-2 CASRLNQGTPGNTIYF